This T cell receptor (beta chain) was sequenced for a study of regulatory T cells in long-lasting Graves disease. As for the study in general: Antithyroid drug use was under 3 months in newly diagnosed Graves' patients. Study-wide results and limits: It was possible that the small sample size reduced accuracy.

This CDR3 contains 17 residues. Germline V gene lookup returns CDR1 MDHEN and CDR2 SYDVKM. The V and J ends lost 4 bases and 2 bases, in that order; junction bases with no gene match: 6. Time point specified: newly diagnosed GD, antithyroid drugs for less than 3 months. RNA from PBMCs was the source of the TCR library. Library construction for TCR beta used iRepertoire HTBI primers and Arm-PCR of CDR3 regions. Authors' processing steps: Overall, samples carried approximately 56 TRBV and around 15 TRBJ segments. TCRdb re-derived calls from the multiplex PCR reads in MiXCR, one entry per CDR3 protein. The V and J calls come from TCRdb's annotation, not from the publication. The sample has hundreds of thousands of distinct CDR3 sequences, over 15% seen once; the top ten hold roughly 35%. This clonotype was observed at least ten times. The antigen is unknown.

This TCR was sampled from a female donor with Graves disease. The specimen was peripheral blood mononuclear cells (PBMCs), collected at new diagnosis, from a patient treated with antithyroid drugs. The J gene is TRBJ2-3, the V gene TRBV28, with 13 nucleotides matching TRBD2. The CDR3 nucleotides read TGTGCCAGCAGTTCAAGACTAGCGGGAGGCACCACAGATACGCAGTATTTT. This translates into CASSSRLAGGTTDTQYF.